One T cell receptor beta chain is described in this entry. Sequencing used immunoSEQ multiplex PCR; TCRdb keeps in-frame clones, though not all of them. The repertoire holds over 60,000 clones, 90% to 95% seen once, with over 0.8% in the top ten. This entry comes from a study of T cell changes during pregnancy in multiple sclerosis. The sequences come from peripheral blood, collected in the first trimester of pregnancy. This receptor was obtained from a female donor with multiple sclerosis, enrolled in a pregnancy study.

The CDR3 region is CASSPGTIPAGELFF. DNA for the CDR3: TGTGCCAGCAGTCCCGGGACTATTCCGGCCGGGGAGCTGTTTTTT. The chain employs TRBV27 and TRBJ2-2, with 7 bases fitting TRBD2. The CDR3 runs 15 residues. V shed 5 bases and J 6 bases; nucleotides not matched to a gene: 9. Germline V lookup: CDR1 MNHEY, CDR2 SMNVEV (reference sequence).